This is a list of T cell receptor beta chains from one sample in a study of T cells in Graves' hyperthyroidism and ophthalmopathy. TCRdb processed the multiplex PCR reads anew with MiXCR; each CDR3 protein has one entry. This table has around 290,000 distinct CDR3 sequences, around 15% appearing once. Sequencing used blood. The receptors here all came from a woman in her thirties or forties with Graves' hyperthyroidism. CDR3s include the opening cysteine and the closing phenylalanine or tryptophan. D genes are given only for firm matches. Clone size, where shown, is once, few, many, or a class for clones that have expanded.

d_call cdr3_length clone_size j_call v_call cdr3_aa cdr3_nt
- 16 few TRBJ2-1 TRBV7-9 CASSLVSPSHGYEQFF TGTGCCAGCAGCTTAGTATCCCCATCCCATGGCTATGAGCAGTTCTTC
- 14 many TRBJ2-7 TRBV7-8 CASSSRGTAYEQYF TGTGCCAGCAGCTCCCGAGGCACTGCCTACGAGCAGTACTTC
- 14 few TRBJ2-3 TRBV19 CATERGGSTDTQYF TGTGCCACAGAGAGGGGGGGAAGCACAGATACGCAGTATTTT
TRBD1 16 - TRBJ1-2 TRBV28 CASSPGTGGIDYGYTF TGTGCCAGCAGCCCCGGGACAGGGGGCATCGACTATGGCTACACCTTC
- 14 - TRBJ1-5 TRBV7-2 CASSSKGRYQPQHF TGTGCCAGCAGCTCAAAGGGCCGGTATCAGCCCCAGCATTTT
- 14 many TRBJ1-2 TRBV28 CASSLSSGRYGYTF TGTGCCAGCAGTTTATCTTCGGGACGGTACGGCTACACCTTC
TRBD1 16 many TRBJ2-3 TRBV7-9 CASSLVTGVDEYTQYF TGTGCCAGCAGCTTAGTGACAGGGGTGGACGAGTACACGCAGTATTTT
- 13 many TRBJ1-5 TRBV20-1 CSAAGLLNQPQHF TGCAGTGCGGCAGGGCTCCTCAATCAGCCCCAGCATTTT
TRBD2 12 once TRBJ2-1 TRBV20-1 CSASWTSNEQFF TGCAGTGCTAGCTGGACTAGTAATGAGCAGTTCTTC
TRBD1 12 many TRBJ2-7 TRBV6-1 CATRDRVYEQYF TGTGCCACCCGGGACAGGGTTTACGAGCAGTACTTC
- 13 - TRBJ2-7 TRBV5-4 CASSPQYSYEQYF TGTGCCAGCAGCCCGCAGTATTCCTACGAGCAGTACTTC
TRBD2 14 many TRBJ2-5 TRBV27 CASSLQFGRGTQYF TGTGCCAGCAGTTTGCAGTTTGGGAGGGGGACCCAGTACTTC
- 14 many TRBJ1-5 TRBV6-1 CASSEAGGNQPQHF TGTGCCAGCAGTGAGGCGGGGGGTAATCAGCCCCAGCATTTT
TRBD1 14 many TRBJ1-6 TRBV11-3 CASSFQGARSPLHF TGTGCCAGCAGCTTTCAGGGGGCAAGGTCACCCCTCCACTTT
TRBD2 15 many TRBJ2-7 TRBV12-3/TRBV12-4 CASSLGGLGSHEQYF TGTGCCAGCAGTTTAGGAGGACTAGGGAGCCACGAGCAGTACTTC
TRBD2 16 - TRBJ2-3 TRBV7-8 CASSRTRLALTDTQYF TGTGCCAGCAGCCGCACTCGACTAGCTCTCACAGATACGCAGTATTTT
- 15 many TRBJ2-2 TRBV3-1 CASSHSGMSTGELFF TGTGCCAGCAGCCACTCTGGGATGAGCACCGGGGAGCTGTTTTTT
- 13 many TRBJ2-5 TRBV28 CASSRTAQETQYF TGTGCCAGCAGTAGGACAGCCCAAGAGACCCAGTACTTC
- 15 few TRBJ1-3 TRBV20-1 CSARDQRLSGNTIYF TGCAGTGCTAGGGACCAAAGGTTGTCTGGAAACACCATATATTTT
- 14 many TRBJ1-2 TRBV3-1 CASSQAGGVYGYTF TGTGCCAGCAGCCAAGCCGGCGGGGTGTATGGCTACACCTTC
- 17 - TRBJ2-2 TRBV9 CASSVVFGGSNTGELFF TGTGCCAGCAGCGTAGTCTTTGGCGGCTCGAACACCGGGGAGCTGTTTTTT
- 15 many TRBJ1-3 TRBV28 CATSLGGARGNTIYF TGTGCCACCAGTTTAGGAGGGGCGCGTGGAAACACCATATATTTT
- 11 many TRBJ2-1 TRBV2 CASLNWNEQFF TGTGCCAGTTTGAACTGGAATGAGCAGTTCTTC
TRBD1 17 - TRBJ1-1 TRBV14 CASSQGTGGFGNTEAFF TGTGCCAGCAGCCAAGGGACAGGGGGTTTTGGGAACACTGAAGCTTTCTTT
- 12 - TRBJ2-3 TRBV30 CAWSTGRDTQYF TGTGCCTGGAGTACGGGCAGGGATACGCAGTATTTT
- 14 many TRBJ2-7 TRBV6-2/TRBV6-3 CASRWGAASYEQYF TGTGCCAGCAGGTGGGGGGCGGCATCCTACGAGCAGTACTTC
TRBD2 13 - TRBJ2-4 TRBV12-3/TRBV12-4 CASSRTRDDIQYF TGTGCCAGCAGTAGGACTAGAGATGACATTCAGTACTTC
- 14 few TRBJ1-5 TRBV20-1 CSARGAGQNQPQHF TGCAGTGCTAGGGGCGCAGGGCAGAATCAGCCCCAGCATTTT
TRBD1 15 many TRBJ1-1 TRBV11-3 CASSLAGTANTEAFF TGTGCCAGCAGCTTAGCCGGGACAGCGAACACTGAAGCTTTCTTT
TRBD1 13 - TRBJ1-5 TRBV20-1 CSASRGSNQPRHF TGCAGTGCCTCCAGGGGGAGCAATCAGCCCCGGCATTTT
TRBD1 14 many TRBJ2-2 TRBV27 CASSRRQGSGELFF TGTGCCAGCAGTAGGCGACAGGGTTCCGGGGAGCTGTTTTTT
- 13 many TRBJ2-7 TRBV5-1 CASSFGKDHEQYF TGCGCCAGCAGCTTTGGGAAAGACCACGAGCAGTACTTC
- 16 few TRBJ1-3 TRBV13 CASSIRTVSSGNTIYF TGTGCCAGCAGCATCAGGACGGTGAGCTCTGGAAACACCATATATTTT
- 15 many TRBJ2-2 TRBV6-1 CASSSLGSTHGELFF TGTGCCAGCAGCTCCCTGGGGTCTACACACGGGGAGCTGTTTTTT
TRBD2 15 many TRBJ2-7 TRBV6-1 CASSEAGLAGGRQYF TGTGCCAGCAGTGAAGCGGGCCTAGCGGGAGGAAGGCAGTACTTC
TRBD2 18 many TRBJ2-7 TRBV15 CATSRDLVNSGIAYEQYF TGTGCCACCAGCAGAGATTTGGTAAATAGCGGGATTGCCTACGAGCAGTACTTC
TRBD1 12 - TRBJ1-6 TRBV25-1 CASRQGRTPLHF TGTGCCAGCCGACAGGGACGGACACCCCTCCACTTT
- 13 many TRBJ2-7 TRBV28 CASKKGGVGEQYF TGTGCCAGCAAAAAGGGCGGGGTTGGCGAGCAGTACTTC
- 15 few TRBJ2-1 TRBV12-3/TRBV12-4 CASSFSGATNNEQFF TGTGCCAGCAGTTTTTCGGGGGCGACTAACAATGAGCAGTTCTTC
- 11 many TRBJ2-7 TRBV7-2 CASRGQTEQYF TGTGCCAGCAGAGGACAGACCGAGCAGTACTTC
- 17 many TRBJ2-1 TRBV10-3 CAISESRAGKDDNEQFF TGTGCCATCAGTGAGTCTCGGGCGGGGAAAGACGACAATGAGCAGTTCTTC
- 14 many TRBJ1-6 TRBV12-3/TRBV12-4 CASSRADHNSPLHF TGTGCCAGCTCTAGGGCGGATCACAATTCACCCCTCCACTTT
- 15 - TRBJ2-1 TRBV19 CASSIDPQPRIEQFF TGTGCCAGTAGTATAGATCCCCAACCCAGGATTGAGCAGTTCTTC
TRBD2 17 many TRBJ2-5 TRBV20-1 CSADRTSGSGAGETQYF TGCAGTGCTGATCGGACTAGCGGGAGTGGTGCTGGGGAGACCCAGTACTTC
- 15 many TRBJ2-7 TRBV12-3/TRBV12-4 CASSRRGGGSYEQYF TGTGCCAGCAGTCGACGGGGTGGGGGCTCCTACGAGCAGTACTTC
- 13 many TRBJ1-5 TRBV2 CASSPLRDQPQHF TGTGCCAGCAGTCCTCTAAGGGATCAGCCCCAGCATTTT
TRBD1 13 many TRBJ2-7 TRBV6-1 CASSRPQGDEQYF TGTGCCAGCAGCCGACCTCAGGGGGACGAGCAGTACTTC
- 15 many TRBJ2-7 TRBV6-1 CASSDPPASRHEQYF TGTGCCAGCAGTGACCCTCCTGCTAGCCGGCACGAGCAGTACTTC
- 14 many TRBJ2-2 TRBV7-2 CASSLTVYTGELFF TGTGCCAGCAGCTTGACTGTATACACCGGGGAGCTGTTTTTT
- 14 few TRBJ2-7 TRBV13 CASSSQGRDYEQYF TGTGCCAGCAGCTCCCAGGGTCGAGACTACGAGCAGTACTTC
- 14 many TRBJ2-7 TRBV27 CASSLIGRGYEQYF TGTGCCAGCAGTTTAATAGGCAGGGGTTACGAGCAGTACTTC
- 13 many TRBJ1-1 TRBV12-5 CASAPLGSTEAFF TGTGCTAGTGCCCCACTGGGGAGCACTGAAGCTTTCTTT